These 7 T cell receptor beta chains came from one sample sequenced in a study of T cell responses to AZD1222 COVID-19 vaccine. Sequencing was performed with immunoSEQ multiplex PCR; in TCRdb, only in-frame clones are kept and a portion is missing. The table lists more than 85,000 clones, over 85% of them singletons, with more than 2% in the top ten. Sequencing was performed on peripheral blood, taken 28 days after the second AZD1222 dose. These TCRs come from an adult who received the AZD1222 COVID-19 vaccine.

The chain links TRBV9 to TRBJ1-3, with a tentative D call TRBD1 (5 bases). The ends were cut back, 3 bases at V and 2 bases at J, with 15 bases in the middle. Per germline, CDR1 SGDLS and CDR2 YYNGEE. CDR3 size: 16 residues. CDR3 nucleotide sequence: TGTGCCAGCAGCGGGGGGATTCTTTTAACTGGAAACACCATATATTTT. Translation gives CASSGGILLTGNTIYF.

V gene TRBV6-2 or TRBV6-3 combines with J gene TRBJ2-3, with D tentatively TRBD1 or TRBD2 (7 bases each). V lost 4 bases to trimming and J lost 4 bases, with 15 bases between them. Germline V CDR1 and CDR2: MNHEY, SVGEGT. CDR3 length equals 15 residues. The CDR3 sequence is CASSSPGGGPDTQYF. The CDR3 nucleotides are TGTGCCAGCAGTTCCCCAGGGGGGGGGCCAGATACGCAGTATTTT.

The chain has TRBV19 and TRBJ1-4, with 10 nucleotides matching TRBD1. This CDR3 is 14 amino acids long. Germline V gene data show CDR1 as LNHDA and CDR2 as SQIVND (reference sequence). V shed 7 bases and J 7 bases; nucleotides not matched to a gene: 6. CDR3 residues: CASTLGQGSEKLFF. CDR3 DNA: TGTGCCAGTACCCTGGGACAGGGGAGTGAAAAACTGTTTTTT.

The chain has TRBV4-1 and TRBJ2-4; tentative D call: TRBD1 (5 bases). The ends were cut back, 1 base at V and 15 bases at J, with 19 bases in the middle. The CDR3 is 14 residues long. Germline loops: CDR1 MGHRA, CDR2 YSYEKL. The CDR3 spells CASSQGVDRTSRYF. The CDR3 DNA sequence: TGCGCCAGCAGCCAAGGCGTAGACAGAACTTCTCGGTACTTC.

CDR3 sequence reads: CASSYPITQGYGYTF. The CDR3 DNA sequence: TGTGCCAGCAGTTACCCTATTACACAGGGATATGGCTACACCTTC. The V gene is TRBV6-6, the J gene TRBJ1-2; D is perhaps TRBD1 (6 bases). CDR3 length: 15 residues. The V end was cut by 2 bases, the J end by 5 bases, with 15 bases between. Looked up from germline, CDR1 is MNHNY and CDR2 is SVGAGI (reference sequence).

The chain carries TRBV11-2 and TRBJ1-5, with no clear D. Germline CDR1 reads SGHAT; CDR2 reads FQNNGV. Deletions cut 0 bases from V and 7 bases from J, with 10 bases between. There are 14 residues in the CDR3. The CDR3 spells CASSLDHLGQPQHF. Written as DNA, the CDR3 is TGTGCCAGCAGCTTAGATCATCTGGGGCAGCCCCAGCATTTT.

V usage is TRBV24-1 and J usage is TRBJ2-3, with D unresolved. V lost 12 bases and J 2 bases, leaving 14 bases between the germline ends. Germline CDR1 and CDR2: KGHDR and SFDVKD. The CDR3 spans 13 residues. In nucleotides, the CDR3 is TGTGCCGCCCAAAACATGAACACAGATACGCAGTATTTT. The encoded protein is CAAQNMNTDTQYF.